This is a list of T cell receptor beta chains from one sample in a study of cytomegalovirus exposure and HLA in healthy donors. Some clones are missing from TCRdb's copy, which holds only in-frame ones; the method was immunoSEQ multiplex PCR. This sample yields roughly 150,000 clones, of which 60% to 80% are seen a single time; 11% belongs to the top ten. Sequences were obtained from PBMCs. The receptor set was obtained from a man aged 18 to 29 in good health and CMV-seropositive. The conserved cysteine and the conserved F or W are not part of the CDR3 here.

V: TRBV2
J: TRBJ2-3
CDR3: ASSRPRLAASRLGTQY

V: TRBV30
J: TRBJ2-3
CDR3: AWSSGGSADTQY

V: TRBV28
J: TRBJ2-7
CDR3: ASSSPRYEQY

V: TRBV7-9
J: TRBJ2-7
CDR3: SSSPLAGGGEEQY

V: TRBV27
J: TRBJ2-3
CDR3: ASSLAGTDTQY

V: TRBV27
J: TRBJ2-1
CDR3: ASSLTRNHNEQF

V: TRBV5-1
J: TRBJ1-1
CDR3: ASSSEVVTEAF

V: TRBV19
J: TRBJ2-1
CDR3: ASSILGLGVDEQF

V: TRBV19
J: TRBJ1-5
CDR3: ASSIVASSNQPQH

V: TRBV27
J: TRBJ1-1
CDR3: ASMTAANTEAF

V: TRBV5-1
J: TRBJ2-2
CDR3: ASSYLGANTGELF

V: TRBV20-1
J: TRBJ1-1
CDR3: SAKERTEAF

V: TRBV27
J: TRBJ2-1
CDR3: ASQDSRSRYNEQF

V: TRBV14
J: TRBJ2-7
CDR3: ASSQEITDEQY

V: TRBV4-1
J: TRBJ2-7
CDR3: ASSQIIVVGTAPHEQY

V: TRBV28
J: TRBJ1-5
CDR3: ASSPARGLNQPQH

V: TRBV2
J: TRBJ2-3
CDR3: ASSAQRGTDTQY

V: TRBV7-2
J: TRBJ2-1
CDR3: ASSPIVNEQF

V: TRBV5-3
J: TRBJ2-7
CDR3: AVRLADYEQY

V: TRBV9
J: TRBJ2-7
CDR3: ASSVAGQGAGEQY

V: TRBV14
J: TRBJ2-7
CDR3: ASSPWGVGQGFREQY

V: TRBV6-1
J: TRBJ1-2
CDR3: ASRVQGSLYGYT

V: TRBV9
J: TRBJ2-7
CDR3: ASSVVGGEQY

V: TRBV4-1
J: TRBJ2-7
CDR3: ASSPLSGSSYEQY

V: TRBV27
J: TRBJ2-1
CDR3: ASSFSGVEQF

V: TRBV7-6
J: TRBJ2-5
CDR3: ASRDIRGLPTQETQY